This TCR beta chain was sequenced during a study of cytomegalovirus exposure and HLA in healthy donors. General study results and limits: Within the approximately 130 validation repertoires, first-cohort TCR clusters tended to co-occur, according to a later analysis.

A word on this clone: The antigen is undetermined.

The table came from immunoSEQ multiplex PCR; TCRdb's copy has only in-frame clones and leaves some out. The sample has roughly 100,000 clones, approximately 95% seen once; the top ten hold 0.89%. The donors were members of the approximately 120-subject validation cohort (separate from the approximately 670-subject first cohort). The CDR3 is 15 amino acids. The V and J ends lost 5 bases and 0 bases respectively, with 8 bases between them. Germline V gene lookup returns CDR1 SNHLY and CDR2 FYNNEI. The sequence derives from a woman between 18 and 29 years old in good health and CMV-seronegative. The V and J genes are TRBV2 and TRBJ1-6; D is uncertain. The sequenced material came from PBMCs. CDR3 coding DNA: TGTGCCAGCAGTCCCGAGAGCTCCTATAATTCACCCCTCCACTTT. This gives the protein CASSPESSYNSPLHF.